Listed below are T cell receptor beta chains from one sample, sequenced in a study of T-cell reconstitution after alpha-beta-depleted transplantation in children. TCRdb redid the calling of the PCR reads with MiXCR, one entry per CDR3 protein. The table records 640,000 or so distinct CDR3 sequences, approximately 17% of them present only once. The source material was PBMCs from the stem cell graft donor, sampled from the stem cell graft. The origin of the receptors is a human donor who donated a stem cell graft to a child with acute myeloid leukemia. Each CDR3 is given with its conserved first and last residue. Each record gives: clone size, D gene, J gene, V gene, CDR3 DNA, CDR3 protein. A D gene is named only where the DNA matches it firmly. A row's size may be missing; if present it is once, few, many or a size class.

clone size: many
D gene: .
J gene: TRBJ2-1
V gene: TRBV29-1
CDR3 DNA: TGCAGCGTTGGAGACCCGCCCCCCTACAATGAGCAGTTCTTC
CDR3 protein: CSVGDPPPYNEQFF

clone size: .
D gene: .
J gene: TRBJ2-2
V gene: TRBV5-1
CDR3 DNA: TGCGCCAGCAGCTTGCCAGGGGCGAGGTCCGGGGAGCTGTTTTTT
CDR3 protein: CASSLPGARSGELFF

clone size: few
D gene: .
J gene: TRBJ1-2
V gene: TRBV5-1
CDR3 DNA: TGCGCCAGCAGCTTGGAAGCAGGGATGGGCTACACCTTC
CDR3 protein: CASSLEAGMGYTF

clone size: few
D gene: TRBD1
J gene: TRBJ2-3
V gene: TRBV6-2/TRBV6-3
CDR3 DNA: TGTGCCAGCAGTCAGGGACAGAAGCAGTATTTT
CDR3 protein: CASSQGQKQYF

clone size: few
D gene: TRBD1
J gene: TRBJ2-7
V gene: TRBV5-1
CDR3 DNA: TGCGCCAGCAGCTTGGTTGGGACAGTCCCCTACGAGCAGTACTTC
CDR3 protein: CASSLVGTVPYEQYF

clone size: many
D gene: TRBD2
J gene: TRBJ2-5
V gene: TRBV20-1
CDR3 DNA: TGCAGTGCCCCAGGGTCCCTAGCGGGTCCGCAAGGAACCCAGTACTTC
CDR3 protein: CSAPGSLAGPQGTQYF

clone size: few
D gene: TRBD1
J gene: TRBJ1-1
V gene: TRBV12-3/TRBV12-4
CDR3 DNA: TGTGCCAGCTCGGAAGGGGGAACAGGGGGCACTGAAGCTTTCTTT
CDR3 protein: CASSEGGTGGTEAFF

clone size: few
D gene: TRBD2
J gene: TRBJ2-7
V gene: TRBV20-1
CDR3 DNA: TGCAGTGCTAGGTGGGAGGGATACGAGCAGTACTTC
CDR3 protein: CSARWEGYEQYF

clone size: .
D gene: .
J gene: TRBJ1-1
V gene: TRBV28
CDR3 DNA: TGTGCCAGCAGTCCACTCGTCGCCCGAAACCCCGGTAGCACTGAAGCTTTCTTT
CDR3 protein: CASSPLVARNPGSTEAFF

clone size: .
D gene: .
J gene: TRBJ2-6
V gene: TRBV6-5
CDR3 DNA: TGTGCCAGCAGTTATGAAGGCGGAAACTCTGGGGCCAACGTCCTGACTTTC
CDR3 protein: CASSYEGGNSGANVLTF

clone size: .
D gene: .
J gene: TRBJ1-1
V gene: TRBV12-3/TRBV12-4
CDR3 DNA: TGTGCCAGCAGTCCTCCGGGGCCAGTTTTTGGTACCACTGAAGCTTTCTTT
CDR3 protein: CASSPPGPVFGTTEAFF

clone size: few
D gene: TRBD1
J gene: TRBJ1-6
V gene: TRBV6-1
CDR3 DNA: TGTGCCAGCAGTCGCGGGACAGGTCTGGACAATTCACCCCTCCACTTT
CDR3 protein: CASSRGTGLDNSPLHF

clone size: few
D gene: TRBD1
J gene: TRBJ1-1
V gene: TRBV7-6
CDR3 DNA: TGTGCCAGCAGTCTACAAGGGGGCGCAGATGAAGCTTTCTTT
CDR3 protein: CASSLQGGADEAFF

clone size: few
D gene: .
J gene: TRBJ1-6
V gene: TRBV7-2
CDR3 DNA: TGTGCCAGCAGCGCCCAGCGGGGTTCAGGATCACCCCTCCACTTT
CDR3 protein: CASSAQRGSGSPLHF

clone size: many
D gene: TRBD1
J gene: TRBJ2-7
V gene: TRBV7-2
CDR3 DNA: TGTGCCAGCAGCTTAGGCAGGGGGCGCGAGCAGTACTTC
CDR3 protein: CASSLGRGREQYF

clone size: many
D gene: TRBD2
J gene: TRBJ2-1
V gene: TRBV10-3
CDR3 DNA: TGTGCCATCAGCCCCGGGACTAGCGGCCACAATGAGCAGTTCTTC
CDR3 protein: CAISPGTSGHNEQFF

clone size: .
D gene: .
J gene: TRBJ2-5
V gene: TRBV5-5
CDR3 DNA: TGTGCCAGCAGCTTGGTTCTGACGGGGCAAGAGACCCAGTACTTC
CDR3 protein: CASSLVLTGQETQYF

clone size: few
D gene: TRBD2
J gene: TRBJ2-1
V gene: TRBV7-2
CDR3 DNA: TGTGCCAGCAGGGATCTAGCGGGGAGCTCCTACAATGAGCAGTTCTTC
CDR3 protein: CASRDLAGSSYNEQFF

clone size: many
D gene: .
J gene: TRBJ2-4
V gene: TRBV20-1
CDR3 DNA: TGCAGTGCTAGAGATCGGGGGACCGAGGACAAAAACATTCAGTACTTC
CDR3 protein: CSARDRGTEDKNIQYF

clone size: .
D gene: .
J gene: TRBJ2-3
V gene: TRBV7-2
CDR3 DNA: TGTGCCAGCAGCTTAGTGGGTCGCGGAGATACGCAGTATTTT
CDR3 protein: CASSLVGRGDTQYF

clone size: many
D gene: .
J gene: TRBJ2-1
V gene: TRBV7-6
CDR3 DNA: TGTGCCAGCAGCCCCTTTGCGAAGGGCTCCTACAATGAGCAGTTCTTC
CDR3 protein: CASSPFAKGSYNEQFF

clone size: many
D gene: TRBD1
J gene: TRBJ2-3
V gene: TRBV20-1
CDR3 DNA: TGCAGTGCTAGACCCGACGTACTTGACAGGGGAACTAGCACAGATACGCAGTATTTT
CDR3 protein: CSARPDVLDRGTSTDTQYF

clone size: many
D gene: .
J gene: TRBJ2-1
V gene: TRBV20-1
CDR3 DNA: TGCAGGGTCAGGGTCATGGACAATGAGCAGTTCTTC
CDR3 protein: CRVRVMDNEQFF

clone size: many
D gene: TRBD1
J gene: TRBJ2-3
V gene: TRBV20-1
CDR3 DNA: TGCAGTGTCAATAAACAGGGGAACACAGATACGCAGTATTTT
CDR3 protein: CSVNKQGNTDTQYF

clone size: .
D gene: .
J gene: TRBJ1-5
V gene: TRBV12-3/TRBV12-4
CDR3 DNA: TGTGCCAGCAGTTTGGGGGTTCATAGCAATCAGCCCCAGCATTTT
CDR3 protein: CASSLGVHSNQPQHF

clone size: many
D gene: .
J gene: TRBJ1-2
V gene: TRBV7-9
CDR3 DNA: TGTGCCAGCAGCTCTGGAGGAGGATCCTATGGCTACACCTTC
CDR3 protein: CASSSGGGSYGYTF

clone size: .
D gene: .
J gene: TRBJ1-4
V gene: TRBV5-1
CDR3 DNA: TGCGCCAGCAGCTTGCGACAGAGTACTAATGAAAAACTGTTTTTT
CDR3 protein: CASSLRQSTNEKLFF

clone size: .
D gene: .
J gene: TRBJ1-1
V gene: TRBV4-2
CDR3 DNA: TGTGCCAGCAGCCAAGGTGGGATGGGGGGCCCTGAAGCTTTCTTT
CDR3 protein: CASSQGGMGGPEAFF